The rows below give T cell receptor beta chains drawn from one sample of a study of blood T cell repertoires in COVID-19. Method: immunoSEQ multiplex PCR; TCRdb's copy keeps in-frame clones and lacks some. The sample includes around 180,000 clones, approximately 86% of them seen just once. Sequencing was performed on peripheral blood. These receptors all come from an older man with COVID-19, enrolled during active disease. Each CDR3 is given without its conserved first and last residue. The order of the fields is J gene, V gene, CDR3 protein.

j_gene: TRBJ2-5; v_gene: TRBV7-8; CDR3aa: ASSPNRLAEETQY
j_gene: TRBJ2-7; v_gene: TRBV18; CDR3aa: ASSQGQFYEQY
j_gene: TRBJ2-3; v_gene: TRBV29-1; CDR3aa: SGTGTSLADTQY
j_gene: TRBJ1-5; v_gene: TRBV4-1; CDR3aa: ASSQEGQSNQPQH
j_gene: TRBJ2-2; v_gene: TRBV7-6; CDR3aa: ASSLDASTGELF
j_gene: TRBJ1-2; v_gene: TRBV11-3; CDR3aa: ASSLEGRGGVYGYT
j_gene: TRBJ1-2; v_gene: TRBV2; CDR3aa: ASSRSPAEGYT
j_gene: TRBJ1-5; v_gene: TRBV6-5; CDR3aa: ASRTASNQPQH
j_gene: TRBJ2-7; v_gene: TRBV7-8; CDR3aa: ASSFPGGHEQY
j_gene: TRBJ1-4; v_gene: TRBV9; CDR3aa: ASSSSDGATNEKLF
j_gene: TRBJ2-7; v_gene: TRBV18; CDR3aa: ASSPGVTADYEQY
j_gene: TRBJ2-7; v_gene: TRBV9; CDR3aa: ASSVAPGGAFYEQY
j_gene: TRBJ1-3; v_gene: TRBV28; CDR3aa: ASIEPGGGNTIY
j_gene: TRBJ2-2; v_gene: TRBV4-1; CDR3aa: ASSPFSGELF
j_gene: TRBJ1-6; v_gene: TRBV3-1/TRBV3-2; CDR3aa: ASSHTGGRVGNSPLH
j_gene: TRBJ1-6; v_gene: TRBV13; CDR3aa: ASSVGSSYNSPLH
j_gene: TRBJ1-1; v_gene: TRBV5-1; CDR3aa: ASSLERAGNTEAF
j_gene: TRBJ1-1; v_gene: TRBV18; CDR3aa: ASSPRVDTEAF
j_gene: TRBJ2-1; v_gene: TRBV28; CDR3aa: ASSLGGANEQF
j_gene: TRBJ1-4; v_gene: TRBV2; CDR3aa: ASSEGIFATNEKLF
j_gene: TRBJ2-1; v_gene: TRBV4-1; CDR3aa: ASSQDRGLSYNEQF
j_gene: TRBJ1-3; v_gene: TRBV6-5; CDR3aa: ASSYGGAAGNTIY
j_gene: TRBJ2-7; v_gene: TRBV5-4; CDR3aa: ASSRGQESEQY
j_gene: TRBJ1-2; v_gene: TRBV11-2; CDR3aa: ASSGGQYGYT
j_gene: TRBJ2-7; v_gene: TRBV5-1; CDR3aa: ASSLEPLASREQY
j_gene: TRBJ1-2; v_gene: TRBV9; CDR3aa: ASSVGQGNYGYT
j_gene: TRBJ2-7; v_gene: TRBV5-4; CDR3aa: ASSSTGGYEQY
j_gene: TRBJ2-5; v_gene: TRBV27; CDR3aa: ASSLREQETQY
j_gene: TRBJ1-6; v_gene: TRBV2; CDR3aa: ASSEMQAGSPLH
j_gene: TRBJ2-3; v_gene: TRBV7-3; CDR3aa: ASSFLSSGVQY
j_gene: TRBJ1-4; v_gene: TRBV6-6; CDR3aa: ASSDRGSEKLF
j_gene: TRBJ2-7; v_gene: TRBV3-1/TRBV3-2; CDR3aa: ASSPGLAVEQY
j_gene: TRBJ2-5; v_gene: TRBV7-3; CDR3aa: ASSLGLAQETQY
j_gene: TRBJ1-6; v_gene: TRBV2; CDR3aa: ANVTGGCSPLH
j_gene: TRBJ1-4; v_gene: TRBV3-1/TRBV3-2; CDR3aa: ASSQLRGEKLF
j_gene: TRBJ1-6; v_gene: TRBV12-3/TRBV12-4; CDR3aa: ASSPPGAPLH
j_gene: TRBJ2-2; v_gene: TRBV14; CDR3aa: ASSQVRGAATGELF
j_gene: TRBJ2-1; v_gene: TRBV7-8; CDR3aa: ASRPGGGRVDEQF
j_gene: TRBJ2-3; v_gene: TRBV25-1; CDR3aa: ASRDDSGGADTQY
j_gene: TRBJ2-7; v_gene: TRBV27; CDR3aa: ASSPGTSGSYEQY
j_gene: TRBJ1-6; v_gene: TRBV19; CDR3aa: ASSIGQGVSSYNSPLH
j_gene: TRBJ1-6; v_gene: TRBV29-1; CDR3aa: SVQEGQHNSPLH
j_gene: TRBJ2-2; v_gene: TRBV24-1; CDR3aa: ATSDPGQGGTGELF
j_gene: TRBJ1-1; v_gene: TRBV3-1/TRBV3-2; CDR3aa: ASSYGGSDTEAF
j_gene: TRBJ1-3; v_gene: TRBV10-3; CDR3aa: AISESRWGQGTGNTIY
j_gene: TRBJ2-3; v_gene: TRBV6-6; CDR3aa: ASSPSRTGGFDTDTQY
j_gene: TRBJ1-5; v_gene: TRBV5-1; CDR3aa: ASSREGQINQPQH
j_gene: TRBJ2-7; v_gene: TRBV4-1; CDR3aa: ASSQVPTRGAYEQY
j_gene: TRBJ1-2; v_gene: TRBV12-3/TRBV12-4; CDR3aa: ASKAQGYGYT
j_gene: TRBJ1-5; v_gene: TRBV2; CDR3aa: ASSTGTVSNQPQH
j_gene: TRBJ1-5; v_gene: TRBV6-2/TRBV6-3; CDR3aa: ASSYGRNQPQH
j_gene: TRBJ2-3; v_gene: TRBV6-5; CDR3aa: ASGTSGGRPDTQY
j_gene: TRBJ1-5; v_gene: TRBV4-1; CDR3aa: ASSPGRTSNSNQPQH
j_gene: TRBJ2-7; v_gene: TRBV1; CDR3aa: TSSLRTRYYEQY